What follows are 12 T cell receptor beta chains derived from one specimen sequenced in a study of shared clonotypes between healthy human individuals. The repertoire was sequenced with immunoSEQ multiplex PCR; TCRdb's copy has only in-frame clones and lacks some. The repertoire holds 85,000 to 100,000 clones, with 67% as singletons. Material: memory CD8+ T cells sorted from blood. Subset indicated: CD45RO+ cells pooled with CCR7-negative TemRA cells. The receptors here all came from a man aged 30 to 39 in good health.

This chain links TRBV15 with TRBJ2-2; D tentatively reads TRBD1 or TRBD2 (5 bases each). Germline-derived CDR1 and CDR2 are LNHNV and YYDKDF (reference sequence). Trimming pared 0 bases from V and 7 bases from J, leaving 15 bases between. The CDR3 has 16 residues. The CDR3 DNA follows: TGTGCCACCAGCAGAGATCGAGGGCAGGGCGGCGGGGAGCTGTTTTTT. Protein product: CATSRDRGQGGGELFF.

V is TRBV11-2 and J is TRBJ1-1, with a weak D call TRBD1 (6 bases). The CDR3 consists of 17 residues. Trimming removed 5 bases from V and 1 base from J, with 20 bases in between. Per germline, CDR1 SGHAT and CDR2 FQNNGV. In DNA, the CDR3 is TGTGCCAGCAGCGGGCGGCGCAGGGGCGATTCGAACACTGAAGCTTTCTTT. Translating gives CASSGRRRGDSNTEAFF.

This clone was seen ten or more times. The CDR3 region has the DNA TGTGCCAGCAGGGCCCCCAATTACGAGCAGTACTTC. Protein sequence: CASRAPNYEQYF. V is TRBV6-5 and J is TRBJ2-7; D not certain. There are 12 residues in the CDR3. Trimming cost V 6 bases and J 4 bases, with 10 bases left between them. Germline V gene data show CDR1 as MNHEY and CDR2 as SVGAGI.

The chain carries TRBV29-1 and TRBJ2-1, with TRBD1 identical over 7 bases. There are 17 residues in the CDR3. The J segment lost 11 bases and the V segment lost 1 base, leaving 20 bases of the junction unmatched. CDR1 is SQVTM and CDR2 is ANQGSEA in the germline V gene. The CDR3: CSVEGQPGTAQPMKQFF. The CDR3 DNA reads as TGCAGCGTTGAAGGGCAACCCGGGACAGCCCAGCCAATGAAGCAGTTCTTC.

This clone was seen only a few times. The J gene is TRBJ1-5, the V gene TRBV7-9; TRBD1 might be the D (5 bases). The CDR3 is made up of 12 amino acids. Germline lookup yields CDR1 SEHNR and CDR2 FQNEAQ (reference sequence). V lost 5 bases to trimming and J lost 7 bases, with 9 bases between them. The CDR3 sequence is CASSDGTQPQHF. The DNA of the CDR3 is TGTGCCAGCAGCGACGGGACCCAGCCCCAGCATTTT.

In nucleotides, the CDR3 is TGTGCCAGCATTGTCTTAAAGGGGCTGGATAGAGATACGCAGTATTTT. This translates into CASIVLKGLDRDTQYF. The genes are TRBV7-9 and TRBJ2-3; a weak D match, TRBD1 (5 bases). The CDR3 contains 16 residues. CDR1 is SEHNR, CDR2 FQNEAQ, per germline (reference sequence). V lost 7 bases and J lost 5, with 22 bases in between.

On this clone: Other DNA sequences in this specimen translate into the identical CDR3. The CDR3 spells CASSFNSYEQYF. CDR3 DNA: TGTGCCAGCAGTTTCAACTCCTACGAGCAGTACTTC. The chain carries TRBV28 and TRBJ2-7; D call uncertain. Germline CDR1 and CDR2: MDHEN and SYDVKM. With 3 bases removed from V and 0 bases from J, the gap between germline ends came to 3 bases. There are 12 residues in the CDR3.

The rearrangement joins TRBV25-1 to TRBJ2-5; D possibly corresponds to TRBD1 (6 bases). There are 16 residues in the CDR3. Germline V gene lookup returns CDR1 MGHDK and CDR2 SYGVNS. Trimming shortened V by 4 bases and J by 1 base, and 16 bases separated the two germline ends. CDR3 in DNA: TGTGCCAGCAGTGGCCTACAGCGACAGGCCCAAGAGACCCAGTACTTC. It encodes CASSGLQRQAQETQYF.

For the CDR3, the DNA is TGTGTCAGAAGCGCGCTACAGGGGGCTTTCCAGCCCCAGCATTTT. This gives the protein CVRSALQGAFQPQHF. This chain links TRBV7-5 with TRBJ1-5; the listed D gene, TRBD1, was not tested against the DNA. TRBV7-5 is reported as a pseudogene. The CDR3 runs to 15 residues.

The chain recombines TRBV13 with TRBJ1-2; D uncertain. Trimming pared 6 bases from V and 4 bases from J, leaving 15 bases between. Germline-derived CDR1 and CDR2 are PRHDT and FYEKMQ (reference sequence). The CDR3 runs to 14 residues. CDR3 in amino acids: CASRPFGPAYGYTF. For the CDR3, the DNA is TGTGCCAGCAGGCCTTTCGGGCCCGCCTATGGCTACACCTTC.

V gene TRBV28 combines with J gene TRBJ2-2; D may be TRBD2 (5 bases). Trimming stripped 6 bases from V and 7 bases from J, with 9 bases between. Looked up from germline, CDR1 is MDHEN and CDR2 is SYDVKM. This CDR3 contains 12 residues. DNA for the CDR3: TGTGCCAGCAGCCGAGAGGGCGGGGAGCTGTTTTTT. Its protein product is CASSREGGELFF.

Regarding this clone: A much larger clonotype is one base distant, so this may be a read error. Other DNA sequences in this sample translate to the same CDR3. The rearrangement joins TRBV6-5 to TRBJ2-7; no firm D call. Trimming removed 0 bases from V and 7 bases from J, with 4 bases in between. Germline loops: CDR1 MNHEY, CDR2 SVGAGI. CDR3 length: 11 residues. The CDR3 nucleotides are TGTGCCAGCAGTTACTCGAGGGAGCAGTACTTC. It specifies CASSYSREQYF.